Listed below are T cell receptor beta chains from one sample, sequenced in a study of cytomegalovirus exposure and HLA in healthy donors. The method was immunoSEQ multiplex PCR; TCRdb's version includes in-frame clones alone and lacks a portion of them. The profile shows some 140,000 clones, 70% to 80% of them singletons. The sample consisted of PBMCs. The receptors derive from a female donor in good health and CMV-seronegative. Each CDR3 is given with its conserved first and last residue. D genes are given only for firm matches. Part of the rows lack a size; the others show once, few, many or a class for expanded clones.

d_call | j_call | clone_size | v_call | cdr3_nt | cdr3_aa
TRBD1 | TRBJ2-7 | once | TRBV5-6 | TGTGCCAGCAGCTCTCCGGGACAGAACTACGAGCAGTACTTC | CASSSPGQNYEQYF
. | TRBJ2-6 | . | TRBV27 | TGTGCCAGCAGTTCACAGGCGAGCTCTGGGGCCAACGTCCTGACTTTC | CASSSQASSGANVLTF
. | TRBJ1-5 | . | TRBV28 | TGTGCCAGCAGGGGGGGAGGGCGCAATCAGCCCCAGCATTTT | CASRGGGRNQPQHF
. | TRBJ2-2 | . | TRBV7-9 | TGTGCCAGCAGCTTGGGTCAGGGGAACACCGGGGAGCTGTTTTTT | CASSLGQGNTGELFF
. | TRBJ1-2 | . | TRBV25-1 | TGTGCCAGCAGTGAAGATGTACAGGGACGTGGCTACACCTTC | CASSEDVQGRGYTF
. | TRBJ1-4 | . | TRBV4-1 | TGCGCCAGCAGCCAAGAAGGGGGTGAAAAACTGTTTTTT | CASSQEGGEKLFF
. | TRBJ2-7 | . | TRBV7-9 | TGTGCCAGCAGCTTGGAGACCGTCGTCTACGAGCAGTACTTC | CASSLETVVYEQYF
. | TRBJ2-3 | . | TRBV19 | TGTGCCAGTAGTATCAGCGGTGGCACAGATACGCAGTATTTT | CASSISGGTDTQYF
. | TRBJ2-1 | . | TRBV5-1 | TGCGCCAGCAGCATCATGCCGCCCAAATGGGGACACCACTACAATGAGCAGTTCTTC | CASSIMPPKWGHHYNEQFF
. | TRBJ2-5 | . | TRBV5-4 | TGTGCCAGCAGCTTACCCGGGGGGCGGGGGCAAGAGACCCAGTACTTC | CASSLPGGRGQETQYF
. | TRBJ2-1 | . | TRBV29-1 | TGCAGCGTTGGGGCACAGATCAATGAGCAGTTCTTC | CSVGAQINEQFF
TRBD1 | TRBJ1-4 | few | TRBV5-6 | TGTGCCAGCAGCCCGGACAGGGGGCGGGCTAATGAAAAACTGTTTTTT | CASSPDRGRANEKLFF
. | TRBJ2-7 | . | TRBV7-2 | TGTGCCAGCAGCTTAGACGGCGGGAAATACGAGCAGTACTTC | CASSLDGGKYEQYF
TRBD1 | TRBJ2-1 | . | TRBV9 | TGTGCCAGCAGCATTTACGGACAGGGGGAAATTATCAATGAGCAGTTCTTC | CASSIYGQGEIINEQFF
TRBD1 | TRBJ2-7 | . | TRBV7-2 | TGTGCCAGCAGCCCACGGACAGGACCCTACGAGCAGTACTTC | CASSPRTGPYEQYF
. | TRBJ2-1 | . | TRBV6-5 | TGTGCCAGCAGTTACTCATTCCAGCGGAGCGACAATGAGCAGTTCTTC | CASSYSFQRSDNEQFF
. | TRBJ2-7 | . | TRBV5-4 | TGTGCCAGCACTGGCGGGGTTCTAGACCGAGAGCAGTACTTC | CASTGGVLDREQYF
TRBD1 | TRBJ1-1 | . | TRBV30 | TGTGCCCGAACGGTAGGGGGCCTTAACACTGAAGCTTTCTTT | CARTVGGLNTEAFF
. | TRBJ2-7 | . | TRBV7-9 | TGTGCCAGCAGCTTTACTAGGGAGCAGTACTTC | CASSFTREQYF
. | TRBJ2-1 | . | TRBV5-1 | TGCGCCAGCAGCTTGGTTGGTAGCGGAGGCTACAATGAGCAGTTCTTC | CASSLVGSGGYNEQFF
. | TRBJ2-5 | . | TRBV5-4 | TGTGCCAGCAGCTTGGCGGGCAGGGAAGAGACCCAGTACTTC | CASSLAGREETQYF
. | TRBJ2-2 | . | TRBV5-1 | TGCGCCAGCAGCTTGGCTCGGAACACCGGGGAGCTGTTTTTT | CASSLARNTGELFF
TRBD1 | TRBJ2-7 | once | TRBV4-1 | TGCGCCAGCAGCCCCCGGGACAGCTACGAGCAGTACTTC | CASSPRDSYEQYF
. | TRBJ1-6 | . | TRBV10-3 | TGTGCCATCAGTGGGCCCGACATTAATTCACCCCTCCACTTT | CAISGPDINSPLHF
TRBD1 | TRBJ1-3 | . | TRBV9 | TGTGCCAGCAGCACTTTTTCGGGACAGGGAAACACCATATATTTT | CASSTFSGQGNTIYF
TRBD1 | TRBJ2-3 | few | TRBV5-1 | TGCGCCAGCAGCTTGGTTCAGGGGGCGGATACGCAGTATTTT | CASSLVQGADTQYF
. | TRBJ2-7 | . | TRBV7-2 | TGTGCCAGCAGCTTAGTAGGGGTATACGAGCAGTACTTC | CASSLVGVYEQYF
. | TRBJ2-7 | . | TRBV4-3 | TGCGCCAGCAGCCCGAGGGAGCTGGGTACCTACGAGCAGTACTTC | CASSPRELGTYEQYF
. | TRBJ2-7 | once | TRBV6-4 | TGTGCCAGCAGTGATACAGGGTACGGCGAGCAGTACTTC | CASSDTGYGEQYF
. | TRBJ2-1 | few | TRBV14 | TGTGCCAGCAGCCTCGACAGCTTACTCAATGAGCAGTTCTTC | CASSLDSLLNEQFF
TRBD2 | TRBJ2-7 | . | TRBV5-4 | TGTGCCAGCAGTTCCCCCGGGACTAGCGGCCCGTTTAGCTACGAGCAGTACTTC | CASSSPGTSGPFSYEQYF
TRBD2 | TRBJ2-3 | few | TRBV10-3 | TGTGCCGTAAGCGGGGGGGCCGAAGATACGCAGTATTTT | CAVSGGAEDTQYF
TRBD1 | TRBJ2-2 | . | TRBV5-1 | TGCGCCAGCAGCGTGGGACAGGGAAACACCGGGGAGCTGTTTTTT | CASSVGQGNTGELFF
TRBD1 | TRBJ2-7 | few | TRBV18 | TGTGCCAGCTCACCATTAGGGACAGGGAAATACGAGCAGTACTTC | CASSPLGTGKYEQYF
. | TRBJ1-1 | . | TRBV11-2 | TGTGCCAGCAGCTTAGATCGGGGAAGGGAAGCTTTCTTT | CASSLDRGREAFF
. | TRBJ2-7 | . | TRBV30 | TGTGCCTGGAGTCTTTACTACGAGCAGTACTTC | CAWSLYYEQYF
TRBD2 | TRBJ2-2 | . | TRBV9 | TGTGCCAGCAGCGTAGGCGGGAGGATATTCGGGGAGCTGTTTTTT | CASSVGGRIFGELFF
. | TRBJ1-5 | . | TRBV19 | TGTGCCAGTAGTATTTCGGGGGAGGTCAATCAGCCCCAGCATTTT | CASSISGEVNQPQHF
. | TRBJ1-4 | . | TRBV6-5 | TGTGCCAGCAGTTACAGGCGGCCAGCAACTAATGAAAAACTGTTTTTT | CASSYRRPATNEKLFF
. | TRBJ2-7 | . | TRBV6-5 | TGTGCCAGCAGTTACATCTCGGACAGTGTCGCCTACGAGCAGTACTTC | CASSYISDSVAYEQYF
TRBD1 | TRBJ2-5 | . | TRBV28 | TGTGCCAGCAGGCTCCTCAGGGGGCGGGGTGAGACCCAGTACTTC | CASRLLRGRGETQYF
. | TRBJ2-1 | . | TRBV25-1 | TGTGCCAGCAGTGAGGCTACAGATCCACCCTACAATGAGCAGTTCTTC | CASSEATDPPYNEQFF
. | TRBJ1-6 | . | TRBV5-6 | TGTGCCAGCAGCTTGTTACAGATCAATTCACCCCTCCACTTT | CASSLLQINSPLHF
. | TRBJ2-7 | . | TRBV30 | TGTGCCTGGAACCAGGGATTTTCCTACGAGCAGTACTTC | CAWNQGFSYEQYF
TRBD1 | TRBJ2-7 | . | TRBV6-5 | TGTGCCAGCAGGCAGGGACAGGATCCGTCCTACGAGCAGTACTTC | CASRQGQDPSYEQYF
. | TRBJ1-5 | . | TRBV5-4 | TGTGCCAGCAGCATACAGGGTGGGCCCCAGCATTTT | CASSIQGGPQHF
. | TRBJ2-7 | . | TRBV29-1 | TGCAGCGTTGATTCTACAGGCATGGGCTACGAGCAGTACTTC | CSVDSTGMGYEQYF
TRBD1 | TRBJ2-1 | . | TRBV14 | TGTGCCAGCAGCCAAGACTTGCAGGGGGAGAGCTCCTACAATGAGCAGTTCTTC | CASSQDLQGESSYNEQFF
TRBD1 | TRBJ1-4 | few | TRBV6-6 | TGTGCCAGCAGTTCCCAACAGGGGGCGGCTAATGAAAAACTGTTTTTT | CASSSQQGAANEKLFF
TRBD2 | TRBJ2-5 | . | TRBV5-4 | TGTGCCAGCAGCCCCTGGAGAGGGAGGGCCGCGGAGACCCAGTACTTC | CASSPWRGRAAETQYF
. | TRBJ1-2 | . | TRBV4-1 | TGCGCCAGCAGCCTAGGCAGACTTTATGGCTACACCTTC | CASSLGRLYGYTF
. | TRBJ1-4 | . | TRBV30 | TGTGCCTGGAGCAGGTCTAATGAAAAACTGTTTTTT | CAWSRSNEKLFF
TRBD2 | TRBJ2-2 | . | TRBV10-3 | TGTGCCATCAGCGAAGTTAGCGGGAGGGCCACCGGGGAGCTGTTTTTT | CAISEVSGRATGELFF
. | TRBJ2-5 | . | TRBV5-1 | TGCGCCAGCAGCTTGGGCAGGGGATTCGGGGAGACCCAGTACTTC | CASSLGRGFGETQYF
TRBD1 | TRBJ2-7 | . | TRBV29-1 | TGCAGCGTTCCGGGACAGGGCAACAACGAGCAGTACTTC | CSVPGQGNNEQYF
TRBD1 | TRBJ2-1 | . | TRBV7-2 | TGTGCCAGCAGGCGTCTTCAGGGGGCTGGTGAGCAGTTCTTC | CASRRLQGAGEQFF
TRBD2 | TRBJ2-5 | . | TRBV5-1 | TGCGCCAGCAGCATTAGCGGGAGCCAAGAGACCCAGTACTTC | CASSISGSQETQYF
TRBD1 | TRBJ2-1 | few | TRBV5-4 | TGTGCCAGCAGCGTGGGACAGGGGGGATACAATGAGCAGTTCTTC | CASSVGQGGYNEQFF
. | TRBJ2-3 | . | TRBV19 | TGTGCCAGTCAGCCACTAGGCACAGATACGCAGTATTTT | CASQPLGTDTQYF
. | TRBJ1-5 | . | TRBV19 | TGTGCCAGTAGTGGGCAGGCCGGTCCTCAGCCCCAGCATTTT | CASSGQAGPQPQHF